What follows describes a single TCR beta chain. The target antigen is unknown. This specimen belongs to a study of T cells in localized non-small cell lung cancer. Notes on the study in general: Measurement of T cell clonality placed uninvolved adjacent lung highest, above the level in tumor. In adjacent lung appeared a median around 54 of the top 100 tumor clones. As only one tumor region underwent sequencing, heterogeneity remains possible. Overall survival was longer when the density of T cells in the blood was higher.

V was pared by 2 bases and J by 2 bases, with 1 base between. CDR3 size: 12 residues. From germline, CDR1 is WSHSY and CDR2 SAAADI. Libraries were prepared by immunoSEQ multiplex PCR; TCRdb keeps only in-frame clonotypes and omits some of them. This sample yields about 76,000 clones, of which about 88% are seen a single time; 1% to 1.5% belongs to the top ten. This sample comprised peripheral blood, obtained before any cancer treatment. This receptor was identified in a female donor of 60 years or more with stage I lung adenocarcinoma. The gene calls are TRBV10-2 and TRBJ2-1; D is ambiguous. DNA of the CDR3: TGCGCCAGCAGTGAGGCCTACAATGAGCAGTTCTTC. Its protein is CASSEAYNEQFF.